Below are 30 T cell receptor beta chains sequenced from a single sample in a study of control samples from healthy donors and cancer patients. Generated by immunoSEQ multiplex PCR, the TCRdb table keeps only in-frame clones and is missing some. The sample has approximately 140,000 clones, about 90% seen once. Specimen: PBMCs. Every receptor here comes from a man aged 50 to 60 with head and neck cancer.

This sequence joins TRBV2 and TRBJ2-1; D uncertain. Trimming shortened V by 1 base and J by 5 bases, and 12 bases separated the two germline ends. CDR3 length equals 15 residues. CDR1 is SNHLY and CDR2 is FYNNEI in the germline V gene. The CDR3 nucleotides are TGTGCCAGCAGTGAAGTATCCAGTCGCGACAATGAGCAGTTCTTC. Translating it yields CASSEVSSRDNEQFF.

The gene calls are TRBV24-1 and TRBJ2-1; TRBD2 agrees at 13 bases. The CDR3 is made up of 16 amino acids. CDR1 is KGHDR and CDR2 is SFDVKD in the germline V gene. J lost 5 bases, V lost 3 bases, and 3 bases had no gene match. The CDR3 bases are TGTGCCACCAGTGATACGACTAGCGGGAGGAACAATGAGCAGTTCTTC. It is translated as CATSDTTSGRNNEQFF.

This clone was seen once. The rearrangement joins TRBV5-4 to TRBJ2-6; TRBD1 matches at 12 bases. Losses at the gene ends were 2 bases for V and 3 bases for J; bases not matched to a gene: 6. The germline CDR1 and CDR2 sequences are SGHNT and YYREEE (reference sequence). This CDR3 spans 18 amino acids. The CDR3 protein is CASSLPGQGALGANVLTF. CDR3 coding DNA: TGTGCCAGCAGCTTACCGGGACAGGGGGCGCTTGGGGCCAACGTCCTGACTTTC.

Only one count was recorded for this clone. J is TRBJ2-2 and V is TRBV27; 9 bases are a match to TRBD1. In germline, CDR1 is MNHEY, CDR2 SMNVEV (reference sequence). The J segment lost 4 bases and the V segment lost 2 bases, leaving 5 bases of the junction unmatched. The CDR3 totals 16 residues. The CDR3 nucleotides read TGTGCCAGCAGTTTAGGACAGGGGCCCCTCACCGGGGAGCTGTTTTTT. This gives the protein CASSLGQGPLTGELFF.

The genes are TRBV7-8 and TRBJ1-6; weak D call: TRBD1 (5 bases). With 5 bases removed from V and 6 bases from J, the gap between germline ends came to 17 bases. CDR3 size: 16 residues. Germline V gene lookup returns CDR1 SGHVS and CDR2 FQNEAQ. CDR3 bases: TGTGCCAGCAGCCTGGCGCGGGGGGAGTTTAATTCACCCCTCCACTTT. It yields the protein CASSLARGEFNSPLHF. The whole variable domain, filled in from reference TRBV7-8 and TRBJ1-6, reads GAGVSQSPRYKVAKRGQDVALRCDPISGHVSLFWYQQALGQGPEFLTYFQNEAQLDKSGLPSDRFFAERPEGSVSTLKIQRTQQEDSAVYLCASSLARGEFNSPLHFGNGTRLTVT.

The chain uses TRBV9 and TRBJ2-7; D perhaps matches TRBD2 (6 bases). Germline CDR1 SGDLS, CDR2 YYNGEE. V lost 4 bases to trimming and J lost 0 bases, with 11 bases between them. This CDR3 contains 14 residues. DNA for the CDR3: TGTGCCAGCAGCCCCGGAGGGGACTCCTACGAGCAGTACTTC. As protein: CASSPGGDSYEQYF.

The chain couples TRBV18 to TRBJ1-3; D call uncertain. Germline V gene data show CDR1 as KGHSH and CDR2 as LQKENI. V lost 5 bases and J 0 bases, leaving 11 bases between the germline ends. This CDR3 has 15 residues. The CDR3 spells CASSSYSDSGNTIYF. The CDR3 nucleotides are TGTGCCAGCTCATCTTACAGCGACTCTGGAAACACCATATATTTT.

This rearrangement joins TRBV6-1 to TRBJ1-5, with TRBD1 as a possible D gene (6 bases). The V gene lost 3 bases and the J gene lost 2 bases, with 11 bases spanning the gap. The germline gives CDR1 MNHNS, CDR2 SASEGT. The CDR3 has 15 amino acids. CDR3: CASSDNRAGNQPQHF. The CDR3 DNA reads as TGTGCCAGCAGTGATAACAGGGCGGGCAATCAGCCCCAGCATTTT.

The chain carries TRBV10-3 and TRBJ2-7, with a weak D call TRBD1 (5 bases). CDR1 is ENHRY and CDR2 is SYGVKD in the germline V gene. This CDR3 is 14 amino acids long. Trimming left V 7 bases short and J 3 bases short, with 16 bases between. CDR3 DNA sequence: TGTGCCATCAAAGTGGCAGGGTCTATCTACGAGCAGTACTTC. Its translation: CAIKVAGSIYEQYF.

This clone was recorded once. Other nucleotide sequences in the sample specify the same CDR3. This chain connects TRBV19 to TRBJ2-1; no firm D call. The CDR3 runs to 12 residues. The V end lost 1 base, the J end lost 5 bases, and 3 bases lay between the germline ends. Germline V gene sequence: CDR1 LNHDA, CDR2 SQIVND (reference sequence). CDR3 in DNA: TGTGCCAGTAGTATAGGTCACAATGAGCAGTTCTTC. The encoded protein is CASSIGHNEQFF.

The rearrangement uses TRBV9 and TRBJ2-3; 8 bases match TRBD2. Germline-derived CDR1 and CDR2 are SGDLS and YYNGEE. The length of the CDR3 is 15 residues. Trimming cost V 3 bases and J 2 bases; bases outside gene matches: 5. CDR3: CASSATSVYTDTQYF. CDR3 bases: TGTGCCAGCAGCGCGACTAGCGTCTACACAGATACGCAGTATTTT.

V and J are TRBV6-1 and TRBJ1-1, with a tentative D call TRBD1 (5 bases). This CDR3 spans 16 amino acids. Trimming removed 3 bases at V and 4 bases at J, with 18 bases between. Germline loops: CDR1 MNHNS, CDR2 SASEGT. In DNA, the CDR3 is TGTGCCAGCAGTGAGAGGACACCCGGGAGGGGCACTGAAGCTTTCTTT. Its translation: CASSERTPGRGTEAFF.

V is TRBV9 and J is TRBJ2-7; 9 bases map to TRBD1. Losses at the gene ends were 1 base for V and 4 bases for J; bases not matched to a gene: 6. There are 15 residues in the CDR3. The germline V gene has CDR1 SGDLS and CDR2 YYNGEE. The DNA of the CDR3 is TGTGCCAGCAGCGTATCCGGGACAGGGATTTACGAGCAGTACTTC. It specifies CASSVSGTGIYEQYF.

The chain recombines TRBV27 with TRBJ2-5; possible D gene TRBD2, 6 bases. The CDR3 spans 17 residues. V was cut by 8 bases and J by 4 bases, with 26 bases left in between. Germline V gives CDR1 MNHEY, CDR2 SMNVEV (reference sequence). The CDR3 nucleotides read TGTGCCAGCGGGGGGTCCTTAGCGAGAGCAATAGGAGAGACCCAGTACTTC. It encodes CASGGSLARAIGETQYF.

The V and J genes are TRBV6-5 and TRBJ2-2; no clear D gene. Per germline, CDR1 MNHEY and CDR2 SVGAGI. The ends were cut back, 0 bases at V and 5 bases at J, with 7 bases in the middle. The CDR3 consists of 14 residues. As DNA, the CDR3 is TGTGCCAGCAGTTACTCAGGGCCGACCGGGGAGCTGTTTTTT. Protein product: CASSYSGPTGELFF.

The genes are TRBV5-8 and TRBJ2-1; tentative D call: TRBD2 (5 bases). Trimming shortened V by 3 bases and J by 0 bases, and 13 bases separated the two germline ends. The germline V gene has CDR1 SGHTS and CDR2 YDEGEE. The CDR3 runs to 16 residues. CDR3 sequence (DNA): TGTGCCAGCAGCTCTGCGACCGGGATCTCCTACAATGAGCAGTTCTTC. Protein product: CASSSATGISYNEQFF.

The chain employs TRBV28 and TRBJ1-2, with 7 bases fitting TRBD1. CDR1 MDHEN and CDR2 SYDVKM come from the germline V gene. V shed 6 bases, J shed 5 bases, and the junction held 6 bases outside the gene matches. The CDR3 spans 13 residues. The DNA for the CDR3 is TGTGCCAGCAGGGACAGGCTCTTTTATGGCTACACCTTC. Protein product: CASRDRLFYGYTF.

This clone was detected only once. The chain carries TRBV7-9 and TRBJ1-6; tentative D call: TRBD1 (5 bases). The length of the CDR3 is 17 residues. V gave up 5 bases and J gave up 0 bases, with 14 bases separating them. Germline V gives CDR1 SEHNR, CDR2 FQNEAQ (reference sequence). CDR3 amino acids: CASSPRDRSSYNSPLHF. The CDR3 DNA reads as TGTGCCAGCAGCCCTCGGGACCGGAGCTCCTATAATTCACCCCTCCACTTT.

The chain joins TRBV24-1 to TRBJ2-3; unclear D gene. Germline V gene sequence: CDR1 KGHDR, CDR2 SFDVKD. V lost 5 bases, J lost 2 bases, and 10 bases lay in between. The CDR3 extends over 14 amino acids. The CDR3 region is CATSVGTFTDTQYF. The CDR3 DNA is TGTGCCACCAGTGTGGGTACCTTCACAGATACGCAGTATTTT.

This clone was observed once. The chain employs TRBV4-1 and TRBJ2-3; D gene uncertain. This CDR3 spans 13 amino acids. Trimming removed 2 bases from V and 8 bases from J, with 11 bases in between. The germline CDR1 and CDR2 sequences are MGHRA and YSYEKL. CDR3 protein: CASSQSRSGTQYF. Written as DNA, the CDR3 is TGCGCCAGCAGCCAATCTAGGTCTGGTACGCAGTATTTT.

The chain combines TRBV4-1 with TRBJ2-3, with D unclear. Germline CDR1 is MGHRA and CDR2 is YSYEKL. The ends were cut back, 4 bases at V and 5 bases at J, with 16 bases in the middle. The CDR3 consists of 15 residues. The CDR3 DNA reads as TGCGCCAGCAGCCTTTCCTCCTGGGCGGAAGATACGCAGTATTTT. This sequence encodes CASSLSSWAEDTQYF.

V gene TRBV4-2 combines with J gene TRBJ1-1; D remains ambiguous. Germline V gene sequence: CDR1 LGHNA, CDR2 YNFKEQ. Deletions cut 0 bases from V and 4 bases from J, with 9 bases between. The CDR3 consists of 14 residues. As DNA, the CDR3 is TGTGCCAGCAGCCAAGAGAGAGTTGGCACTGAAGCTTTCTTT. Its translation is CASSQERVGTEAFF.

The rearrangement joins TRBV6-6 to TRBJ1-2, with 7 bases that match TRBD1. V shed 6 bases and J 4 bases; nucleotides not matched to a gene: 8. The CDR3 runs to 14 residues. In germline, CDR1 is MNHNY, CDR2 SVGAGI (reference sequence). CDR3 nucleotides: TGTGCCAGCAGAGCCAGACAGGGTGGCTATGGCTACACCTTC. This encodes CASRARQGGYGYTF.

The V call is TRBV21-1, the J call TRBJ2-7. TRBV21-1 is marked as a pseudogene. This CDR3 has 14 residues. CDR3 in amino acids: CASSKEGTPGEQYF. Here the CDR3 DNA reads TGTGCCAGCAGCAAAGAGGGGACCCCGGGCGAGCAGTACTTC.

The J gene is TRBJ2-7, the V gene TRBV7-3; 9 nucleotides align to TRBD1. The germline V gene has CDR1 SGHTA and CDR2 FQGTGA. The CDR3 has 13 amino acids. J gave up 6 bases and V 5 bases, and 5 bases lay outside the gene matches. CDR3 protein: CASSGTGQGEQYF. CDR3 coding DNA: TGTGCCAGCAGCGGCACGGGACAGGGCGAGCAGTACTTC.

The table lists this clone with a few counts. The chain uses TRBV21-1 and TRBJ2-3; TRBD1 is the table's D call, not checked against the DNA. TRBV21-1 represents a pseudogene. This CDR3 is 13 amino acids long. The CDR3 nucleotides are TGTGCCAGTCAGGGCAGGGGAACAGATACGCAGTATTTT. This codes for CASQGRGTDTQYF.

The chain couples TRBV5-1 to TRBJ2-7; either TRBD1 or TRBD2 may fit D (5 bases each). The germline V and J ends were trimmed by 4 bases and 1 base, with 15 bases remaining between them. Germline V gene data show CDR1 as SGHRS and CDR2 as YFSETQ. The length of the CDR3 is 15 residues. Here the CDR3 reads CASSPGTYRSYEQYF. The CDR3 coding sequence is TGCGCCAGCAGCCCCGGGACGTATAGATCCTACGAGCAGTACTTC.

The chain has TRBV5-4 and TRBJ2-1; tentative D call: TRBD1 (6 bases). This CDR3 has 15 residues. V gave up 0 bases and J gave up 3 bases, with 10 bases separating them. CDR1 is SGHNT, CDR2 YYREEE, per germline (reference sequence). The CDR3 nucleotides read TGTGCCAGCAGCTTGGTAGGACAGAGCTACAATGAGCAGTTCTTC. This translates into CASSLVGQSYNEQFF.

The J gene is TRBJ2-2, the V gene TRBV25-1, with 7 bases fitting TRBD1. Germline V gene lookup returns CDR1 MGHDK and CDR2 SYGVNS. V lost 4 bases, J lost 5 bases, and 4 bases stayed unmatched. The CDR3 spans 14 residues. CDR3 sequence reads: CASSARQGTGELFF. The CDR3 region has the DNA TGTGCCAGCAGTGCCCGACAGGGAACCGGGGAGCTGTTTTTT.

CDR3 residues: CASGETRRGGQFF. CDR3 bases: TGTGCCAGCGGAGAGACTCGCCGGGGTGGGCAGTTCTTC. This sequence joins TRBV19 and TRBJ2-1, with a weak D call TRBD2 (5 bases). The CDR3 length is 13 residues. With 9 bases removed from V and 12 bases from J, the gap between germline ends came to 21 bases. CDR1 LNHDA and CDR2 SQIVND come from the germline V gene (reference sequence).